This paragraph reports one T cell receptor (beta chain). Its antigen remains unknown. The data were obtained in a study of Graves' ophthalmopathy and Graves' hyperthyroidism. Germline V gene lookup returns CDR1 LNHDA and CDR2 SQIVND (reference sequence). Trimming shortened V by 6 bases and J by 3 bases, and 14 bases separated the two germline ends. CDR3 size: 15 residues. RNA transcripts were the template, and TCR beta CDR3 regions were amplified from them. The workflow started with a first-round RT-PCR run with HTBI primers and then moved on to a second-round multiplex PCR. TCRdb reprocessed the multiplex PCR reads with MiXCR, giving one entry per CDR3 protein. The sample has hundreds of thousands of distinct CDR3 sequences; 35% to 45% are singletons. Study results and limitations: The model predicted ophthalmopathy progression with roughly 70% sensitivity and less than 85% specificity.

Specimen: peripheral blood. The source of this sequence is an adult man with Graves' ophthalmopathy. The chain uses TRBV19 and TRBJ2-2; perhaps TRBD2 as D (7 bases). Here the CDR3 reads CASREGGIDTGELFF. The CDR3 DNA reads TGTGCCAGTAGGGAGGGGGGGATCGACACCGGGGAGCTGTTTTTT.